The 20 T cell receptor beta chains presented below share a single source sample, sequenced in a study of OX40 agonist ivuxolimab in advanced cancers. Clones were read by immunoSEQ multiplex PCR, and TCRdb kept only the in-frame ones, dropping some. The sample contains 150,000 to 170,000 clones, roughly 94% of which appear only once. This specimen was CD4+ or CD8+ T cells sorted from blood, taken in a trial of the OX40 agonist ivuxolimab. These receptors all come from an adult with an advanced solid tumor such as melanoma, head and neck, liver or kidney cancer.

This clone was seen only once. The rearrangement uses TRBV28 and TRBJ2-6; D gene uncertain. Trimming left V 8 bases short and J 1 base short, with 12 bases between. The length of the CDR3 is 15 residues. CDR1 is MDHEN, CDR2 SYDVKM, per germline. Here the CDR3 DNA reads TGTGCCAGCTCCCGAAAAAGGTCTGGGGCCAACGTCCTGACTTTC. It encodes CASSRKRSGANVLTF. The variable domain in full, with the rest retrieved from reference TRBV28 and TRBJ2-6, is DVKVTQSSRYLVKRTGEKVFLECVQDMDHENMFWYRQDPGLGLRLIYFSYDVKMKEKGDIPEGYSVSREKKERFSLILESASTNQTSMYLCASSRKRSGANVLTFGAGSRLTVL.

The genes are TRBV7-2 and TRBJ2-3; D remains unclear. V was trimmed by 7 bases and J by 4 bases, leaving 12 bases between them. CDR3 length: 13 amino acids. In germline, CDR1 is SGHTA, CDR2 FQGNSA. In DNA, the CDR3 is TGTGCCAGCACCGCTATGTTTTCAGATACGCAGTATTTT. The encoded protein is CASTAMFSDTQYF.

The DNA of the CDR3 is TGCAGCGTTGAAGAAACAGGCTACGAGCAGTACTTC. It specifies CSVEETGYEQYF. The chain is built from TRBV29-1 and TRBJ2-7; tentative D call: TRBD1 (5 bases). The CDR3 runs 12 residues. V lost 0 bases and J lost 3, with 6 bases in between. CDR1 SQVTM and CDR2 ANQGSEA come from the germline V gene.

The rearrangement joins TRBV28 to TRBJ1-3; D is possibly TRBD1 (5 bases). This CDR3 has 14 residues. Germline CDR1 and CDR2: MDHEN and SYDVKM. The V end lost 4 bases, the J end lost 5 bases, and 12 bases lay between the germline ends. The CDR3 DNA reads TGTGCCAGCAGTTCCGGGGACGAAAGAAACACCATATATTTT. It specifies CASSSGDERNTIYF.

The gene calls are TRBV7-9 and TRBJ2-1, with D possibly matching TRBD1 (6 bases). In germline, CDR1 is SEHNR, CDR2 FQNEAQ (reference sequence). V gave up 1 base and J gave up 10 bases, with 14 bases separating them. The CDR3 has 14 amino acids. The CDR3 DNA reads as TGTGCCAGCAGCTTAGGTCACGGGACAAACGAGCAGTTCTTC. Residues: CASSLGHGTNEQFF.

This rearrangement joins TRBV5-6 to TRBJ2-1; 7 bases map to TRBD2. CDR1 SGHDT and CDR2 YYEEEE come from the germline V gene. This CDR3 has 15 amino acids. V shed 1 base and J 6 bases; nucleotides not matched to a gene: 7. The CDR3 coding sequence is TGTGCCAGCAGCTTGCTGACTAGCCTATCCAATGAGCAGTTCTTC. This gives the protein CASSLLTSLSNEQFF.

The rearrangement links TRBV11-2 to TRBJ1-1; D not resolved. Germline lookup yields CDR1 SGHAT and CDR2 FQNNGV. Trimming took 1 base from V and 6 from J, leaving 6 bases between them. The length of the CDR3 is 12 residues. The CDR3 DNA is TGTGCCAGCAGCTTAGTCCCCCCTGAAGCTTTCTTT. Translating gives CASSLVPPEAFF.

This chain uses TRBV5-6 with TRBJ1-2, with D unresolved. Germline CDR1 reads SGHDT; CDR2 reads YYEEEE. CDR3 length equals 13 residues. The V gene lost 2 bases and the J gene lost 8 bases, with 13 bases spanning the gap. The CDR3, as DNA: TGTGCCAGCAGCTTTTTGGGTTTAGGGGGCTACACCTTC. It is translated as CASSFLGLGGYTF.

The V gene is TRBV30, the J gene TRBJ2-2, with a possible D match to TRBD2 (6 bases). V dropped 4 bases and J dropped 3 bases, with 12 bases sitting between them. Germline V gene sequence: CDR1 GTSNPN, CDR2 SVGIG (reference sequence). The CDR3 consists of 14 residues. The CDR3 DNA follows: TGTGCCTGGACCCGGGGGACCGACACCGGGGAGCTGTTTTTT. Translating it yields CAWTRGTDTGELFF.

The genes are TRBV6-1 and TRBJ2-2, with D unresolved. V lost 4 bases, J lost 1 base, and 7 bases lay in between. This CDR3 spans 14 amino acids. The V gene's germline CDR1 is MNHNS and CDR2 SASEGT. CDR3 residues: CASSGHKNTGELFF. CDR3 in DNA: TGTGCCAGCAGTGGACACAAGAACACCGGGGAGCTGTTTTTT.

The V call is TRBV11-3, the J call TRBJ2-5, with D uncertain. The CDR3 covers 12 residues. From germline, CDR1 is SGHNT and CDR2 YENEEA. V was shortened by 0 bases and J by 4 bases, with 3 bases between the two germline ends. In DNA, the CDR3 is TGTGCCAGCAGCTTAGACCGAGAGACCCAGTACTTC. Protein product: CASSLDRETQYF.

The chain joins TRBV9 to TRBJ2-5; 7 nucleotides match TRBD2. Germline CDR1 and CDR2: SGDLS and YYNGEE. This CDR3 is 13 amino acids long. V trimming: 3 bases; J trimming: 5 bases; junction bases outside the gene matches: 4. For the CDR3, the DNA is TGTGCCAGCAGCGCCCTCGGGAGGGAGACCCAGTACTTC. Residues: CASSALGRETQYF.

The chain has TRBV4-3 and TRBJ1-1; no definite D call. The CDR3 has 12 residues. CDR1 is LGHNA and CDR2 is YSLEER in the germline V gene. V gave up 3 bases and J gave up 4 bases, with 6 bases separating them. Written as DNA, the CDR3 is TGCGCCAGCAGCCACGCAAGCACTGAAGCTTTCTTT. Its translation: CASSHASTEAFF.

V usage is TRBV4-2 and J usage is TRBJ2-7; D unresolved. The V end lost 1 base, the J end lost 2 bases, and 12 bases lay between the germline ends. Looked up from germline, CDR1 is LGHNA and CDR2 is YNFKEQ. The CDR3 totals 15 residues. The CDR3: CASSQAGSQTYEQYF. The CDR3 DNA reads TGTGCCAGCAGCCAAGCTGGCAGCCAAACCTACGAGCAGTACTTC.

The chain uses TRBV7-8 and TRBJ1-2, with D possibly TRBD1 on 6 matching bases. Germline CDR1 and CDR2: SGHVS and FQNEAQ. The CDR3 contains 16 residues. The V end lost 5 bases, the J end lost 2 bases, and 18 bases lay between the germline ends. CDR3 residues: CASSPGAGRINYGYTF. The CDR3 bases are TGTGCCAGCAGCCCAGGGGCAGGGAGGATCAACTATGGCTACACCTTC.

The chain recombines TRBV7-2 with TRBJ2-3; tentative D call: TRBD2 (6 bases). V was pared by 5 bases and J by 3 bases, with 12 bases between. CDR3 length: 14 amino acids. From germline, CDR1 is SGHTA and CDR2 FQGNSA. This CDR3 is CASSPYAGTDTQYF. The DNA of the CDR3 is TGTGCCAGCAGCCCCTATGCGGGGACAGATACGCAGTATTTT. The full variable domain, with the rest looked up from reference TRBV7-2 and TRBJ2-3, is GAGVSQSPSNKVTEKGKDVELRCDPISGHTALYWYRQSLGQGLEFLIYFQGNSAPDKSGLPSDRFSAERTGGSVSTLTIQRTQQEDSAVYLCASSPYAGTDTQYFGPGTRLTVL.

The V gene is TRBV6-6, the J gene TRBJ2-7; D perhaps matches TRBD1 (5 bases). The germline gives CDR1 MNHNY, CDR2 SVGAGI (reference sequence). This CDR3 has 13 residues. V lost 6 bases to trimming and J lost 0 bases, with 9 bases between them. The CDR3 region is CASRDKYSYEQYF. CDR3 bases: TGTGCCAGCAGGGACAAGTACTCCTACGAGCAGTACTTC.

This clone was recorded a few times. The chain carries TRBV27 and TRBJ2-6, with a weak D call TRBD2 (6 bases). The CDR3 length is 15 residues. Trimming shortened V by 6 bases and J by 2 bases, and 11 bases separated the two germline ends. In germline, CDR1 is MNHEY, CDR2 SMNVEV (reference sequence). CDR3 sequence (DNA): TGTGCCAGCAGCCAGGGAGGCCCTGGGGCCAACGTCCTGACTTTC. Encoded protein: CASSQGGPGANVLTF.

CDR3 nucleotide sequence: TGTGCCAGCAGCTTGGCCGGAACTAGCGGCTTCTACGAGCAGTACTTC. Its translation: CASSLAGTSGFYEQYF. The V call is TRBV5-8, the J call TRBJ2-7, with 8 bases that match TRBD2. This CDR3 has 16 amino acids. Germline trimming cut 0 bases from V and 3 bases from J; bases unmatched to any gene: 8. Germline CDR1 is SGHTS and CDR2 is YDEGEE.

This clone is a singleton in its sample. CDR3 sequence (DNA): TGTGCCAGCAGCCAGGGAGGGGACTACACCTTC. It specifies CASSQGGDYTF. This chain uses TRBV7-9 with TRBJ1-2; D is perhaps TRBD1 (5 bases). The CDR3 runs 11 residues. The germline V gene has CDR1 SEHNR and CDR2 FQNEAQ (reference sequence). V was clipped by 5 bases and J by 10 bases, with 11 bases between them.